This T cell receptor (beta chain) originates from a study of blood T cells in healthy people across ages. A second 7 to 11 cycle PCR used barcoded and J-beta primers. TCRdb called the 5' RACE reads again in MiXCR, with one record for every CDR3 protein. The table has about 280,000 distinct CDR3 sequences, 25% to 30% seen once; the top ten hold around 29%. The germline V gene encodes CDR1 SGDLS and CDR2 YYNGEE. The CDR3 is 15 amino acids. The receptor comes from a woman in her 70s in good health. The chain links TRBV9 to TRBJ2-1; unclear D gene. The closer fit of TRBJ2-7 to the DNA end suggests the J call may be wrong. Sequenced sample: blood. CDR3 loop: CASSRIPDGYYEQYF. For the CDR3, the DNA is TGTGCCAGCAGCAGGATTCCGGATGGCTACTACGAGCAGTACTTC.